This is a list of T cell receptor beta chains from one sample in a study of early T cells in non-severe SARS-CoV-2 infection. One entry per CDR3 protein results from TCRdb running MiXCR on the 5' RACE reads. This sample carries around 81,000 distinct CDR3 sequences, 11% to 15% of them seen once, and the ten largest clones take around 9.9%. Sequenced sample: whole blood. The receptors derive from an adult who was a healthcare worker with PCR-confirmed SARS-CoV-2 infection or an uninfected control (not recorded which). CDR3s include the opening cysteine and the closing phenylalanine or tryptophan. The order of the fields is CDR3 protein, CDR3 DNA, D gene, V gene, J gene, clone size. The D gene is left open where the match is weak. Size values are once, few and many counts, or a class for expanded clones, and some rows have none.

CDR3: CASSTPSDRANSPLHF; DNA: TGTGCCAGCAGTACCCCGTCGGACAGGGCGAATTCACCCCTCCACTTT; D: TRBD1; V: TRBV28; J: TRBJ1-6; size: .
CDR3: CASSYSGQYQPQHF; DNA: TGTGCCAGCAGTTACTCGGGACAGTATCAGCCCCAGCATTTT; D: TRBD1; V: TRBV6-5; J: TRBJ1-5; size: few
CDR3: CASSRVRGEANEQFF; DNA: TGTGCCAGCAGCCGCGTGAGAGGAGAGGCGAATGAGCAGTTCTTC; D: .; V: TRBV11-2; J: TRBJ2-1; size: .
CDR3: CASNPGGHEKLFF; DNA: TGTGCCAGTAACCCTGGGGGCCATGAAAAACTGTTTTTT; D: .; V: TRBV19; J: TRBJ1-4; size: .
CDR3: CAIRRGSGGLSTDTQYF; DNA: TGTGCCATCAGGAGGGGTAGCGGGGGGTTGAGCACAGATACGCAGTATTTT; D: TRBD2; V: TRBV10-3; J: TRBJ2-3; size: few
CDR3: CASTPRTGVNAYEQYF; DNA: TGCGCCAGCACTCCCAGGACCGGGGTCAATGCCTACGAGCAGTACTTC; D: .; V: TRBV5-1; J: TRBJ2-7; size: .
CDR3: CASGGALNTGELFF; DNA: TGTGCCAGCGGTGGGGCTCTGAACACCGGGGAGCTGTTTTTT; D: .; V: TRBV2; J: TRBJ2-2; size: few
CDR3: CASLSGANVLTF; DNA: TGTGCCAGCTTATCTGGGGCCAACGTCCTGACTTTC; D: .; V: TRBV6-2/TRBV6-3; J: TRBJ2-6; size: few
CDR3: CASGVGVNTEAFF; DNA: TGTGCCAGCGGGGTGGGGGTTAACACTGAAGCTTTCTTT; D: .; V: TRBV11-2; J: TRBJ1-1; size: few
CDR3: CASSLTADRAGEQYF; DNA: TGTGCCAGCAGCTTAACTGCGGACAGGGCAGGCGAGCAGTACTTC; D: TRBD1; V: TRBV7-3; J: TRBJ2-7; size: .
CDR3: CASRHTGGRYF; DNA: TGTGCCAGCAGACACACAGGGGGCCGGTACTTC; D: TRBD1; V: TRBV6-5; J: TRBJ2-7; size: few
CDR3: CASSQWTGGPEKNTGELFF; DNA: TGTGCCAGCAGCCAGTGGACAGGGGGCCCTGAGAAGAACACCGGGGAGCTGTTTTTT; D: TRBD1; V: TRBV7-3; J: TRBJ2-2; size: few
CDR3: CASRSLNYGYTF; DNA: TGTGCCAGCAGGAGCCTTAACTATGGCTACACCTTC; D: .; V: TRBV12-3/TRBV12-4; J: TRBJ1-2; size: few
CDR3: CASSSGTPIYF; DNA: TGTGCCAGCAGTTCCGGGACACCCATATATTTT; D: .; V: TRBV6-6; J: TRBJ1-3; size: .
CDR3: CAWSVGGQQETQYF; DNA: TGTGCCTGGAGTGTCGGGGGACAGCAAGAGACCCAGTACTTC; D: .; V: TRBV30; J: TRBJ2-5; size: many
CDR3: CASSQDGAANQPQHF; DNA: TGTGCCAGCAGCCAAGATGGGGCAGCAAATCAGCCCCAGCATTTT; D: .; V: TRBV3-1; J: TRBJ1-5; size: .
CDR3: CACQRGGRDTQYF; DNA: TGTGCCTGTCAGCGGGGGGGCAGGGATACGCAGTATTTT; D: TRBD2; V: TRBV30; J: TRBJ2-3; size: .
CDR3: CASGIGGLGDTQYF; DNA: TGTGCCAGCGGTATAGGGGGGTTGGGAGATACGCAGTATTTT; D: .; V: TRBV6-6; J: TRBJ2-3; size: .
CDR3: CASSFTDTQYF; DNA: TGTGCCAGTAGTTTCACAGATACGCAGTATTTT; D: .; V: TRBV19; J: TRBJ2-3; size: many
CDR3: CSAGMGGREKLFF; DNA: TGCAGTGCTGGGATGGGGGGCCGGGAAAAACTGTTTTTT; D: .; V: TRBV20-1; J: TRBJ1-4; size: few
CDR3: CASTSRRDSPLHF; DNA: TGTGCCAGCACCTCACGGAGGGATTCACCCCTCCACTTT; D: .; V: TRBV28; J: TRBJ1-6; size: few
CDR3: CSVESETEQYNEQFF; DNA: TGCAGCGTTGAATCTGAGACAGAGCAATACAATGAGCAGTTCTTC; D: .; V: TRBV29-1; J: TRBJ2-1; size: few
CDR3: CASSWYRVHPSGANVLTF; DNA: TGTGCCAGCAGCTGGTACAGGGTCCATCCCTCTGGGGCCAACGTCCTGACTTTC; D: .; V: TRBV11-2; J: TRBJ2-6; size: .
CDR3: CASSPDGNNEQFF; DNA: TGTGCCAGCAGCCCGGACGGAAACAATGAGCAGTTCTTC; D: .; V: TRBV5-8; J: TRBJ2-1; size: .
CDR3: CAISELGGGDEQFF; DNA: TGTGCCATCAGTGAGTTAGGGGGGGGCGATGAGCAGTTCTTC; D: .; V: TRBV10-3; J: TRBJ2-1; size: .
CDR3: CASSPQVAGNTIYF; DNA: TGCGCCAGCAGCCCACAGGTAGCTGGAAACACCATATATTTT; D: .; V: TRBV5-1; J: TRBJ1-3; size: few
CDR3: CASSDRPAENSPLHF; DNA: TGCGCCAGCAGCGACAGGCCAGCGGAGAATTCACCCCTCCACTTT; D: .; V: TRBV5-1; J: TRBJ1-6; size: .
CDR3: CASGGSYSTDTQYF; DNA: TGTGCCAGCGGAGGGTCTTATAGCACAGATACGCAGTATTTT; D: .; V: TRBV6-5; J: TRBJ2-3; size: .
CDR3: CASSLRLTSDTQYF; DNA: TGTGCCAGCAGTTTACGGCTTACCTCGGATACGCAGTATTTT; D: .; V: TRBV27; J: TRBJ2-3; size: .
CDR3: CASSFLDRQAGELFF; DNA: TGTGCCAGCAGTTTTCTGGACAGGCAAGCCGGGGAGCTGTTTTTT; D: TRBD1; V: TRBV28; J: TRBJ2-2; size: many